These 31 T cell receptor beta chains came from one sample sequenced in a study of blood T cell repertoires in COVID-19. Data came from immunoSEQ multiplex PCR; TCRdb stores just in-frame clones and leaves some out. The sample has 250,000 or so clones; over 90% are singletons. Sample: peripheral blood. Receptors were obtained from a young man with COVID-19, enrolled during active disease.

The gene calls are TRBV6-5 and TRBJ2-3; D may be TRBD1 (6 bases). V shed 6 bases and J shed 2 bases, with 12 bases lying between them. This CDR3 has 14 residues. The germline gives CDR1 MNHEY, CDR2 SVGAGI. The CDR3 DNA reads TGTGCCAGCAGACAGGGAGCTTACACAGATACGCAGTATTTT. Its translation is CASRQGAYTDTQYF.

The chain links TRBV7-9 to TRBJ1-1, with 10 bases lining up with TRBD1. Germline loops: CDR1 SEHNR, CDR2 FQNEAQ (reference sequence). The junction had 7 bases not matched to a gene; V was cut back by 5 bases and J by 10 bases. This CDR3 region has 13 residues. DNA of the CDR3: TGTGCCAGCAGCCAAGGGACAGGGGCTGGAGCTTTCTTT. Translated, it gives CASSQGTGAGAFF.

The chain is built from TRBV14 and TRBJ2-3, with D possibly TRBD2 on 7 matching bases. V gave up 2 bases and J gave up 0 bases, with 15 bases separating them. This CDR3 has 17 amino acids. Per the germline V gene, CDR1 is SGHDN and CDR2 is FVKESK. The CDR3 coding sequence is TGTGCCAGCAGCCAATCGCGCGGGGGCCTAAGCACAGATACGCAGTATTTT. Amino acids: CASSQSRGGLSTDTQYF.

The chain joins TRBV27 to TRBJ2-7, with 8 bases lining up with TRBD2. This CDR3 is 16 amino acids long. CDR1 and CDR2 from the germline V gene are MNHEY and SMNVEV (reference sequence). V was clipped by 1 base and J by 4 bases; unmatched bases: 9. CDR3 region: CASSLWSAGGRYEQYF. CDR3 bases: TGTGCCAGCAGTTTATGGTCGGCGGGGGGACGTTACGAGCAGTACTTC.

This clone was recorded a few times. The chain recombines TRBV12-3 or TRBV12-4 with TRBJ1-1; unclear D gene. V lost 2 bases and J 6 bases, leaving 10 bases between the germline ends. The CDR3 extends over 13 amino acids. In DNA form, the CDR3 reads TGTGCCAGCAGTTTAATGGGGAGGGCTGAAGCTTTCTTT. Translating it yields CASSLMGRAEAFF.

This chain joins TRBV6-6 and TRBJ1-3; 7 bases align to TRBD1. V was pared by 10 bases and J by 0 bases, with 6 bases of the junction left unmatched. CDR3 length: 14 residues. Germline V gene lookup returns CDR1 MNHNY and CDR2 SVGAGI (reference sequence). The CDR3: CATGDRRSGNTIYF. CDR3 bases: TGTGCCACCGGGGACAGACGCTCTGGAAACACCATATATTTT.

The chain carries TRBV9 and TRBJ2-7; the match to TRBD1 covers 10 bases. CDR3 length: 15 residues. Germline V CDR1 and CDR2: SGDLS, YYNGEE. J was trimmed by 6 bases and V by 4 bases; bases with no gene match: 10. As DNA, the CDR3 is TGTGCCAGCAGCAACCGGGACAGGGGACCGATCGAGCAGTACTTC. As protein: CASSNRDRGPIEQYF.

The chain is built from TRBV19 and TRBJ2-1, with 8 positions matching TRBD2. The V and J ends lost 6 bases and 3 bases, in that order; junction bases with no gene match: 7. This CDR3 is built from 15 residues. Germline V gene data show CDR1 as LNHDA and CDR2 as SQIVND (reference sequence). CDR3 sequence (DNA): TGTGCCAGTAGCCCGTCGGGGGGGATCTACAATGAGCAGTTCTTC. Its protein product is CASSPSGGIYNEQFF.

This rearrangement joins TRBV18 to TRBJ1-3; unclear D gene. CDR3 length: 15 residues. V was pared by 6 bases and J by 0 bases, with 12 bases between. Germline CDR1 reads KGHSH; CDR2 reads LQKENI. The DNA of the CDR3 is TGTGCCAGCTCGAATGGACTGAGCTCTGGAAACACCATATATTTT. It codes for CASSNGLSSGNTIYF.

The J gene is TRBJ2-5, the V gene TRBV24-1; a possible D gene is TRBD1 (6 bases). The CDR3 extends over 12 amino acids. With 10 bases removed from V and 7 bases from J, the gap between germline ends came to 15 bases. CDR1 KGHDR and CDR2 SFDVKD come from the germline V gene. The CDR3 spells CATQGDDGTQYF. The CDR3 nucleotides are TGTGCCACACAGGGAGATGACGGGACCCAGTACTTC.

CDR3 DNA sequence: TGTGCCAGCAGCTCGGACAGGGCTCGGGGCACTGAAGCTTTCTTT. This translates into CASSSDRARGTEAFF. This chain links TRBV5-6 with TRBJ1-1, with 8 bases that match TRBD1. Germline CDR1 and CDR2: SGHDT and YYEEEE. The trim removed 3 bases at V and 4 bases at J, leaving 8 bases unmatched. CDR3 size: 15 residues.

The chain combines TRBV18 with TRBJ1-2, with a weak D call TRBD1 (6 bases). The CDR3 has 16 residues. The germline CDR1 and CDR2 sequences are KGHSH and LQKENI. Trimming shortened V by 0 bases and J by 6 bases, and 17 bases separated the two germline ends. The CDR3 DNA sequence: TGTGCCAGCTCACCACCGGGCGAACAGGGCGCCAATGGCTACACCTTC. Encoded protein: CASSPPGEQGANGYTF.

The CDR3 sequence is CASIPDRGPSPLHF. The DNA for the CDR3 is TGTGCCAGCATTCCCGACAGGGGGCCCTCACCCCTCCACTTT. This chain uses TRBV2 with TRBJ1-6, with 10 bases matching TRBD1. Germline loops: CDR1 SNHLY, CDR2 FYNNEI. V lost 7 bases to trimming and J lost 10 bases; unmatched junction nucleotides: 7. The CDR3 runs 14 residues. Drawing the rest from reference TRBV2 and TRBJ1-6, the complete variable domain is EPEVTQTPSHQVTQMGQEVILRCVPISNHLYFYWYRQILGQKVEFLVSFYNNEISEKSEIFDDQFSVERPDGSNFTLKIRSTKLEDSAMYFCASIPDRGPSPLHFGNGTRLTVT.

The chain employs TRBV27 and TRBJ2-5; 8 positions agree with TRBD2. Trimming at V came to 2 bases and at J to 5 bases, leaving 7 bases not matched to a gene. CDR3 length equals 15 residues. Germline loops: CDR1 MNHEY, CDR2 SMNVEV (reference sequence). The CDR3: CASSLRASGGETQYF. The CDR3 DNA is TGTGCCAGCAGTTTAAGAGCCTCGGGGGGGGAGACCCAGTACTTC.

The J gene is TRBJ2-5, the V gene TRBV4-1, with D unclear. CDR3 length equals 13 residues. Germline CDR1 MGHRA, CDR2 YSYEKL. The V gene lost 1 base and the J gene lost 5 bases, with 8 bases spanning the gap. The CDR3 DNA reads as TGCGCCAGCAGCCAAGTAACCGCGGAGACCCAGTACTTC. Translated, it gives CASSQVTAETQYF.

V usage is TRBV6-5 and J usage is TRBJ1-2, with D possibly matching TRBD1 (6 bases). The CDR3 totals 13 residues. V lost 6 bases and J 4 bases, leaving 12 bases between the germline ends. Germline V gives CDR1 MNHEY, CDR2 SVGAGI. CDR3 sequence: CASSRDTLYGYTF. The DNA of the CDR3 is TGTGCCAGCAGCAGGGACACCCTCTATGGCTACACCTTC.

This chain links TRBV6-2 or TRBV6-3 with TRBJ2-5; D is perhaps TRBD2 (6 bases). Germline lookup yields CDR1 MNHEY and CDR2 SVGEGT. Trimming removed 2 bases at V and 5 bases at J, with 9 bases between. The CDR3 runs 13 residues. The CDR3 DNA reads TGTGCCAGCAGTTACGCGGGAAAGGAGACCCAGTACTTC. Translated: CASSYAGKETQYF.

The chain couples TRBV7-2 to TRBJ1-4, with TRBD1 identical over 10 bases. The CDR3 spans 16 residues. With V trimmed by 4 bases and J by 2 bases, 4 bases remained unmatched. Germline CDR1 SGHTA, CDR2 FQGNSA. The CDR3 loop is CASSSGTGVTNEKLFF. For the CDR3, the DNA is TGTGCCAGCAGCTCCGGGACAGGGGTGACTAATGAAAAACTGTTTTTT. Filled out from reference TRBV7-2 and TRBJ1-4, the complete variable domain reads GAGVSQSPSNKVTEKGKDVELRCDPISGHTALYWYRQSLGQGLEFLIYFQGNSAPDKSGLPSDRFSAERTGGSVSTLTIQRTQQEDSAVYLCASSSGTGVTNEKLFFGSGTQLSVL.

This clone appeared once. The rearrangement joins TRBV5-6 to TRBJ1-1; tentatively, D is TRBD1 (5 bases). V was cut by 0 bases and J by 2 bases, with 11 bases left in between. This CDR3 region has 15 residues. CDR1 is SGHDT and CDR2 is YYEEEE in the germline V gene. This chain's CDR3 is CASSLAGRDNTEAFF. CDR3 coding DNA: TGTGCCAGCAGCTTGGCCGGCAGGGATAACACTGAAGCTTTCTTT.

The J gene is TRBJ2-7, the V gene TRBV25-1; D might be TRBD1 (5 bases). The CDR3 extends over 13 amino acids. V lost 4 bases, J lost 2 bases, and 9 bases lay in between. Per germline, CDR1 MGHDK and CDR2 SYGVNS. The CDR3 reads CASSAGQPYEQYF. DNA for the CDR3: TGTGCCAGCAGTGCAGGGCAGCCCTACGAGCAGTACTTC.

V is TRBV3-1 (or the pseudogene TRBV3-2) and J is TRBJ2-1, with D perhaps matching TRBD2 (6 bases). This CDR3 is 13 amino acids long. Between the trimmed V and J ends, which lost 1 base and 8 bases, there was a span of 9 bases. Looked up from germline, CDR1 is LGHDT and CDR2 is YNNKEL (reference sequence). This CDR3 is CASSQGGVHEQFF. The CDR3 region has the DNA TGTGCCAGCAGCCAAGGGGGGGTGCATGAGCAGTTCTTC.

The CDR3 reads CASSTRGGANTEAFF. Here the CDR3 DNA reads TGTGCCAGCAGTACCCGGGGGGGAGCGAACACTGAAGCTTTCTTT. The V and J genes are TRBV6-5 and TRBJ1-1; D possibly corresponds to TRBD1 (5 bases). This CDR3 is built from 15 residues. V was shortened by 5 bases and J by 1 base, with 14 bases between the two germline ends. Looked up from germline, CDR1 is MNHEY and CDR2 is SVGAGI.

The chain couples TRBV30 to TRBJ2-2, with 9 nucleotides matching TRBD2. The CDR3 runs to 15 residues. Germline V gene sequence: CDR1 GTSNPN, CDR2 SVGIG (reference sequence). Losses at the gene ends were 3 bases for V and 2 bases for J; bases not matched to a gene: 4. Here the CDR3 reads CAWRWTSDNTGELFF. Written as DNA, the CDR3 is TGTGCCTGGAGGTGGACTAGCGATAACACCGGGGAGCTGTTTTTT.

The rearrangement joins TRBV27 to TRBJ1-2; the match to TRBD1 covers 7 bases. The CDR3 runs 14 residues. CDR1 and CDR2 from the germline V gene are MNHEY and SMNVEV (reference sequence). With 5 bases clipped from V and 4 bases from J, the junction kept 7 bases outside the gene matches. CDR3 DNA: TGTGCCAGCAGTCTCACAGGGGTGGGCTATGGCTACACCTTC. It translates to CASSLTGVGYGYTF.

V usage is TRBV7-6 and J usage is TRBJ2-1; TRBD2 aligns across 13 bases. This CDR3 is 15 amino acids long. Germline V gives CDR1 SGHVS, CDR2 FNYEAQ. Trimming at V came to 6 bases and at J to 5 bases, leaving 4 bases not matched to a gene. The CDR3 bases are TGTGCCAGCAGACCAACTAGCGGGGGGGACAATGAGCAGTTCTTC. This gives the protein CASRPTSGGDNEQFF.

The V gene is TRBV11-1, the J gene TRBJ2-1, with TRBD1 matching over 8 bases. This CDR3 region has 13 residues. Per germline, CDR1 SGHAT and CDR2 FQDESV (reference sequence). The V and J ends lost 1 base and 7 bases, in that order; junction bases with no gene match: 0. CDR3 in DNA: TGTGCCAGCAGCTTAGGGACAGGGAATGAGCAGTTCTTC. It yields the protein CASSLGTGNEQFF. The full variable domain, rest sourced from reference TRBV11-1 and TRBJ2-1, is EAEVAQSPRYKITEKSQAVAFWCDPISGHATLYWYRQILGQGPELLVQFQDESVVDDSQLPKDRFSAERLKGVDSTLKIQPAELGDSAMYLCASSLGTGNEQFFGPGTRLTVL.

In this sample, this clone turned up once. The V gene is TRBV23-1, the J gene TRBJ2-5, with D unclear. TRBV23-1 falls under the ORF class, with uncertain function. V was trimmed by 7 bases and J by 5 bases, leaving 11 bases between them. The CDR3 covers 12 residues. The CDR3: CASIFSLETQYF. The CDR3 DNA sequence: TGCGCCAGCATATTTTCCCTGGAGACCCAGTACTTC.

V gene TRBV5-1 combines with J gene TRBJ1-1; 8 bases map to TRBD1. The CDR3 extends over 15 amino acids. CDR1 SGHRS and CDR2 YFSETQ come from the germline V gene. Trimming cost V 6 bases and J 5 bases; bases outside gene matches: 12. The CDR3 nucleotides are TGCGCCAGCAACTCCCTCGGGACAGGCGTGACTGAAGCTTTCTTT. Translated: CASNSLGTGVTEAFF.

The gene calls are TRBV7-2 and TRBJ1-2; the D gene is possibly TRBD1 (5 bases). Germline V gene sequence: CDR1 SGHTA, CDR2 FQGNSA. The V gene lost 3 bases and the J gene lost 7 bases, with 21 bases spanning the gap. The CDR3 spans 16 residues. CDR3 bases: TGTGCCAGCAGCTTGGCCCCTACGGGGGGGTTCGCTGGCTACACCTTC. Translation gives CASSLAPTGGFAGYTF.

V and J are TRBV2 and TRBJ2-7, with a possible D match to TRBD1 (6 bases). The germline CDR1 and CDR2 sequences are SNHLY and FYNNEI. The CDR3 loop spans 13 amino acids. V lost 6 bases and J lost 0, with 9 bases in between. The chain's CDR3 is CASRRTASYEQYF. CDR3 DNA sequence: TGTGCCAGCAGGAGGACAGCCTCCTACGAGCAGTACTTC. Supplemented by reference TRBV2 and TRBJ2-7, the full variable domain reads EPEVTQTPSHQVTQMGQEVILRCVPISNHLYFYWYRQILGQKVEFLVSFYNNEISEKSEIFDDQFSVERPDGSNFTLKIRSTKLEDSAMYFCASRRTASYEQYFGPGTRLTVT.

This clone appeared a single time. The V call is TRBV7-9, the J call TRBJ2-7; TRBD1 matches at 7 bases. V gave up 3 bases and J gave up 3 bases; unmatched junction bases: 5. This CDR3 is built from 14 residues. Germline V CDR1 and CDR2: SEHNR, FQNEAQ (reference sequence). CDR3 region: CASSLSYRGYEQYF. CDR3 sequence (DNA): TGTGCCAGCAGCTTGAGCTACAGGGGCTACGAGCAGTACTTC.